This TCR beta chain was found in a study of T-cell reconstitution after alpha-beta-depleted transplantation in children. Molecular barcoding with unique molecular identifiers was used for the TCRbeta library. TCRdb re-called the PCR reads through MiXCR, storing one row per CDR3 protein. The sample has hundreds of thousands of distinct CDR3 sequences; roughly a tenth are singletons. The CDR3 is made up of 18 amino acids. Germline CDR1 is SGHNT and CDR2 is YYREEE (reference sequence). V trimming: 3 bases; J trimming: 0 bases; junction bases outside the gene matches: 9. Sequenced material: PBMCs from the stem cell graft donor, taken from the stem cell graft. The TCR was taken from a human donor who donated a stem cell graft to a child with acute lymphoblastic leukemia. This sequence joins TRBV5-4 and TRBJ2-6; 7 bases match TRBD1. Written as DNA, the CDR3 is TGTGCCAGCAGCTCCGCCCGGACAGGCGGCTCTGGGGCCAACGTCCTGACTTTC. Its protein is CASSSARTGGSGANVLTF.